The present T cell receptor beta chain was sequenced within a study of shared clonotypes between healthy human individuals. Generated by immunoSEQ multiplex PCR, the TCRdb table keeps only in-frame clones and is missing some. This sample has roughly 2,300,000 clones; around 90% occur once, and the top ten carry 0.37%. Subsets obtained from CD4+ cells comprised CD45RA+ naive and CD45RA-negative memory cells. Trimming took off 1 base at V and 4 bases at J, with 9 bases between the two ends. This CDR3 spans 14 amino acids. Germline CDR1 and CDR2: SGHAT and FQNNGV. The sequenced sample consisted of naive CD4+ T cells from PBMCs. Subset denoted: CD45RA+ positively selected. The chain is built from TRBV11-2 and TRBJ2-3, with D uncertain. The receptor comes from a young man in good health. Some clones in this sample may be carry-over from other donors' samples. CDR3 nucleotides: TGTGCCAGCAGCTTAGTCGGAGAGTCAGATACGCAGTATTTT. This encodes CASSLVGESDTQYF.